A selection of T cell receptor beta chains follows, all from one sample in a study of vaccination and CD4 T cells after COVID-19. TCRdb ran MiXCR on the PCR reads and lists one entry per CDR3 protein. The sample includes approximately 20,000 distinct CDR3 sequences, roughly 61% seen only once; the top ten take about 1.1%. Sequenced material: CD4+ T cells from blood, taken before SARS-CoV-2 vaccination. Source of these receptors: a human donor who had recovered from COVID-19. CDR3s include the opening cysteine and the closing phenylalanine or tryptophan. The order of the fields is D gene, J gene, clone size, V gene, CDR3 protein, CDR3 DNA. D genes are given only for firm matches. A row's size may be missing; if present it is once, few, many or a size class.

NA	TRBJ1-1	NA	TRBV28	CASHRFTTNTEAFF	TGTGCCAGCCACAGGTTCACTACGAACACTGAAGCTTTCTTT
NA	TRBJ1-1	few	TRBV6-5	CASSYGVIRGNTEAFF	TGTGCCAGCAGTTACGGGGTCATCAGAGGGAACACTGAAGCTTTCTTT
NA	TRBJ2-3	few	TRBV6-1	CASRLTASTDTQYF	TGTGCCAGCCGCCTCACTGCCAGCACAGATACGCAGTATTTT
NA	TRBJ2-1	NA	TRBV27	CASRATVAMGEQFF	TGTGCCAGCAGGGCAACGGTGGCGATGGGAGAGCAGTTCTTC
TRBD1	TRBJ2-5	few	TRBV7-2	CASSPTGTGQETQYF	TGTGCCAGCAGCCCTACCGGGACAGGCCAAGAGACCCAGTACTTC
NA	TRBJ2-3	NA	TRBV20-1	CSTDKRADTRYF	TGCAGTACTGATAAGAGGGCAGATACGCGGTATTTT
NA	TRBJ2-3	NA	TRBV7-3	CASSLSAGPDTQYF	TGTGCCAGCAGCTTGTCCGCGGGACCAGATACGCAGTATTTT
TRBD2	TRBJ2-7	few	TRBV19	CASTPQLAGVNEQYF	TGTGCCAGTACCCCGCAGCTAGCGGGAGTGAACGAGCAGTACTTC
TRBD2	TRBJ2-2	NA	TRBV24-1	CATSDFPASGTVGELFF	TGTGCCACCAGTGATTTCCCCGCTAGCGGGACGGTCGGGGAGCTGTTTTTT
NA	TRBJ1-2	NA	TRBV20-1	CSARSRDAASGHGYTF	TGCAGTGCTAGGAGCCGGGACGCGGCGAGTGGACATGGCTACACCTTC
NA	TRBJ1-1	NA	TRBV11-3	CASSSHGNTEAFF	TGTGCCAGCAGTTCTCACGGAAACACTGAAGCTTTCTTT
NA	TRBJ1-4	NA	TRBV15	CATSRVGSNEKLFF	TGTGCCACCAGCAGAGTGGGTTCTAATGAAAAACTGTTTTTT
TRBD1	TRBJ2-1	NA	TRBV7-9	CASSYDRGITDEKFF	TGTGCCAGCAGCTACGACAGGGGAATAACTGACGAGAAGTTCTTC